This T cell receptor (beta chain) is drawn from a study of T cells after yellow fever vaccination. Study-wide background: Fractions of low cell number were prepared using SMART-Seq v4 Ultra Low Input.

From the 5' RACE reads, TCRdb called clonotypes with MiXCR, one entry per CDR3 protein. The table has some 350,000 distinct CDR3 sequences, around 6.5% seen once. Germline CDR1 is SGHTS and CDR2 is YDEGEE. Deletions cut 4 bases from V and 9 bases from J, with 20 bases between. This CDR3 contains 15 residues. Material: PBMCs, obtained 5 days after the yellow fever booster vaccination. This TCR was recovered from a man aged 25-45 years who received the YFV17D yellow fever vaccine. The chain has TRBV5-8 and TRBJ2-1; D assignment may be TRBD1 or TRBD2 (7 bases each). The CDR3 DNA reads TGTGCCAGCAGCCCCAGCAGGGGGAGGGCGGTTGAGCAGTTCTTC. Its protein product is CASSPSRGRAVEQFF.